Described below is a single TCR beta chain sequence and its context. The antigen remains undetermined. This record comes from a study of cytomegalovirus exposure and HLA in healthy donors. Study observations and caveats: TCR beta chain V- and J-gene trimming was linked, in a later analysis, to a missense variant in DCLRE1C. An observed cluster of highly shared sequence variants was recorded as a likely sequencing artifact.

13 Jbeta primers and 60 Vbeta primers were used for the PCR. Only in-frame clones appear in the TCRdb table, and some are missing; sequencing was by immunoSEQ multiplex PCR. The sample has 110,000 to 150,000 clones, over 75% seen once; the top ten hold 2% to 2.5%. The germline CDR1 and CDR2 sequences are SEHNR and FQNEAQ (reference sequence). CDR3 size: 16 residues. V lost 0 bases, J lost 13 bases, and 12 bases stayed unmatched. The V call is TRBV7-9, the J call TRBJ1-6; TRBD1 agrees at 7 bases. The sequenced sample was PBMCs. The TCR comes from a man aged 25 to 40 in good health and CMV-seronegative. CDR3 sequence (DNA): TGTGCCAGCAGCTTAGCCGGCAGGGGGGCGTTGGTCCCCCTCCACTTT. Its translation: CASSLAGRGALVPLHF. The variable domain in full, with the rest retrieved from reference TRBV7-9 and TRBJ1-6, is DTGVSQNPRHKITKRGQNVTFRCDPISEHNRLYWYRQTLGQGPEFLTYFQNEAQLEKSRLLSDRFSAERPKGSFSTLEIQRTEQGDSAMYLCASSLAGRGALVPLHFGNGTRLTVT.